This TCR beta chain comes out of a study of cytomegalovirus exposure and HLA in healthy donors. Study-wide findings and caveats: Cytomegalovirus association was listed for around 170 TCR beta chains.

The donors comprised healthy bone marrow donors. A multiplex PCR was run with 60 Vbeta primers and 13 Jbeta primers. In the study's own analysis: Roughly 12 million shared chains were among around 80 million unique TCR beta chains counted in a later analysis. TCRdb keeps only in-frame clones here, not all; method: immunoSEQ multiplex PCR. For V, J and clone size, that table is used; D and trimming come from the DNA. The sample includes 100,000 to 150,000 clones, 80% of them seen just once. As regards this clone: The target antigen is unknown.

This CDR3 spans 13 amino acids. The V segment lost 7 bases and the J segment 3 bases; nucleotides outside the gene matches: 3. The germline V gene encodes CDR1 ENHRY and CDR2 SYGVKD. The TCR comes from a man aged 30-40 years in good health and CMV-seronegative. The genes are TRBV10-3 and TRBJ2-5, with 9 bases that match TRBD2. The specimen sequenced was PBMCs. The CDR3 nucleotides are TGTGCCATCAATATAGCGGGAGAAGAGACCCAGTACTTC. It yields the protein CAINIAGEETQYF.